This TCR beta chain was sequenced in a study of early T cells in non-severe SARS-CoV-2 infection. The germline V gene encodes CDR1 DFQATT and CDR2 SNEGSKA (reference sequence). The CDR3 is 16 residues long. The V and J ends lost 6 bases and 2 bases, in that order; junction bases with no gene match: 13. Unique molecular identifiers (one per individual cDNA molecule) were attached. MiXCR was run by TCRdb on the 5' RACE reads, yielding one entry per CDR3 protein. The sample contains 30,000 to 35,000 distinct CDR3 sequences, 6.6% of which appear only once. This clonotype was counted at least ten times. This chain uses TRBV20-1 with TRBJ1-5, with 7 bases that match TRBD1. This clonotype was sampled from an adult who was a healthcare worker with PCR-confirmed SARS-CoV-2 infection or an uninfected control (not recorded which). Sequenced material: whole blood. The CDR3 protein is CSALRQGRFGNQPQHF. The CDR3 DNA reads TGCAGTGCCCTTCGACAGGGAAGGTTTGGCAATCAGCCCCAGCATTTT.